The 18 T cell receptor beta chains below were found in one sample sequenced in a study of blood T cell repertoires in COVID-19 (dated by TCRdb to the early 2020s). The receptor library was made with the immunoSEQ multiplex PCR assay. TCRdb took over this immuneACCESS table, retaining in-frame rearrangements with V and J assigned. Such tables are incomplete; in checked studies, under half of the missing clones stem from an unresolved V gene, and the remainder is unexplained. The sample table records roughly 410,000 clones; 87% of these occur just once. The ten largest clones take up about 2.3% of the sample. Sequenced sample: peripheral blood. The receptors were sampled from a woman aged 55-69 years with COVID-19, enrolled during active disease.

This clone has just one count. The chain recombines TRBV4-2 with TRBJ1-3, with 9 positions matching TRBD1. Germline V gene lookup returns CDR1 LGHNA and CDR2 YNFKEQ. CDR3 length: 15 residues. V lost 0 bases and J lost 4; bases outside the gene matches: 1. The CDR3 DNA is TGTGCCAGCAGCCAAGATGGACAGGGGGGAAACACCATATATTTT. It yields the protein CASSQDGQGGNTIYF.

The chain recombines TRBV18 with TRBJ2-5; D not resolved. Trimming took 3 bases from V and 5 from J, leaving 13 bases between them. This CDR3 is 14 amino acids long. Per the germline V gene, CDR1 is KGHSH and CDR2 is LQKENI. CDR3 coding DNA: TGTGCCAGCTCACCCCCAGGAACAGTTGAGACCCAGTACTTC. Translating gives CASSPPGTVETQYF.

The chain has TRBV5-1 and TRBJ2-3, with a weak D call TRBD1 (5 bases). The V and J ends lost 2 bases and 0 bases respectively, with 16 bases between them. Germline V gene lookup returns CDR1 SGHRS and CDR2 YFSETQ. The CDR3 is 17 amino acids. This CDR3 reads CASSFFSGQPSTDTQYF. For the CDR3, the DNA is TGCGCCAGCAGCTTTTTTTCCGGACAACCTAGCACAGATACGCAGTATTTT.

A few counts support this clone. The chain carries TRBV19 and TRBJ1-2; TRBD1 matches at 7 bases. CDR1 is LNHDA and CDR2 is SQIVND in the germline V gene (reference sequence). This CDR3 has 14 residues. The V and J ends lost 5 bases and 7 bases, in that order; junction bases with no gene match: 10. The CDR3 bases are TGTGCCAGTAGTCGACGACAGGGCCTCGGTGGCTACACCTTC. Encoded protein: CASSRRQGLGGYTF.

J is TRBJ2-2 and V is TRBV6-2 or TRBV6-3, with 11 bases fitting TRBD2. This CDR3 is built from 16 residues. The V gene end was trimmed by 6 bases and the J gene end by 1 base; junction bases not matched to a gene: 4. Germline CDR1 and CDR2: MNHEY and SVGEGT. CDR3 in DNA: TGTGCCAGCAGCCCGGGGACTAGCGGGAACACCGGGGAGCTGTTTTTT. Its translation is CASSPGTSGNTGELFF.

This clone has only one observation. CDR3: CASSSQQGIYEQYF. The CDR3 DNA is TGCGCCAGCAGCTCCCAACAGGGGATATACGAGCAGTACTTC. V and J are TRBV5-1 and TRBJ2-7; 7 nucleotides align to TRBD1. The CDR3 is 14 amino acids. Germline V gene sequence: CDR1 SGHRS, CDR2 YFSETQ. V was pared by 3 bases and J by 4 bases, with 7 bases of the junction left unmatched.

Note on this clone: At one end, the junction sequence differs from germline, possibly due to a read error. The chain has TRBV5-1 and TRBJ2-3; TRBD2 might be the D (5 bases). Germline CDR1 SGHRS, CDR2 YFSETQ. The CDR3 spans 16 residues. The CDR3 loop reads CASSLAKTASRDTQYF. CDR3 bases: TGCGCCAGCAGCTTGGCCAAGACGGCTAGCAGAGATACGCAGTATTTT.

The V gene is TRBV19, the J gene TRBJ1-6, with D perhaps matching TRBD1 (5 bases). The CDR3 sequence is 14 residues long. With 2 bases removed from V and 5 bases from J, the gap between germline ends came to 7 bases. The germline gives CDR1 LNHDA, CDR2 SQIVND (reference sequence). CDR3 DNA: TGTGCCAGTAGTATAAAAGGGGATAATTCACCCCTCCACTTT. The encoded protein is CASSIKGDNSPLHF. Full variable domain (rest looked up from reference TRBV19 and TRBJ1-6): DGGITQSPKYLFRKEGQNVTLSCEQNLNHDAMYWYRQDPGQGLRLIYYSQIVNDFQKGDIAEGYSVSREKKESFPLTVTSAQKNPTAFYLCASSIKGDNSPLHFGNGTRLTVT.

V and J are TRBV6-6 and TRBJ2-7; D gene uncertain. The CDR3 runs 14 residues. V was shortened by 7 bases and J by 2 bases, with 15 bases between the two germline ends. Looked up from germline, CDR1 is MNHNY and CDR2 is SVGAGI (reference sequence). CDR3 region: CASTLTPHAYEQYF. CDR3 nucleotides: TGTGCCAGCACCCTAACCCCCCATGCCTACGAGCAGTACTTC.

The chain combines TRBV5-1 with TRBJ2-1; the D gene is possibly TRBD2 (6 bases). The CDR3 totals 16 residues. Germline-derived CDR1 and CDR2 are SGHRS and YFSETQ. Trimming cost V 0 bases and J 0 bases, with 10 bases left between them. This CDR3 is CASSLAGVSSYNEQFF. The CDR3 DNA sequence: TGCGCCAGCAGCTTGGCGGGGGTCAGCTCCTACAATGAGCAGTTCTTC.

The chain is built from TRBV7-9 and TRBJ1-1; unclear D gene. CDR3 size: 15 residues. Per germline, CDR1 SEHNR and CDR2 FQNEAQ (reference sequence). Trimming removed 5 bases at V and 1 base at J, with 14 bases between. The DNA of the CDR3 is TGTGCCAGCAGCCCATTGGGTCCAGGGAACACTGAAGCTTTCTTT. It is translated as CASSPLGPGNTEAFF. The full variable domain, rest sourced from reference TRBV7-9 and TRBJ1-1, is DTGVSQNPRHKITKRGQNVTFRCDPISEHNRLYWYRQTLGQGPEFLTYFQNEAQLEKSRLLSDRFSAERPKGSFSTLEIQRTEQGDSAMYLCASSPLGPGNTEAFFGQGTRLTVV.

The chain links TRBV4-1 to TRBJ1-6; maybe TRBD1 (5 bases). Trimming shortened V by 0 bases and J by 5 bases, and 8 bases separated the two germline ends. The CDR3 contains 15 residues. Germline CDR1 and CDR2: MGHRA and YSYEKL. CDR3 nucleotide sequence: TGCGCCAGCAGCCAAGAGTCCAGGGATAATTCACCCCTCCACTTT. Its protein is CASSQESRDNSPLHF.

V gene TRBV2 combines with J gene TRBJ1-1; 9 nucleotides line up with TRBD1. The V segment lost 6 bases and the J segment 4 bases; nucleotides outside the gene matches: 6. Germline V lookup: CDR1 SNHLY, CDR2 FYNNEI. The CDR3 has 14 amino acids. CDR3 residues: CASRGQGAITEAFF. CDR3 sequence (DNA): TGTGCCAGCAGGGGACAGGGTGCTATCACTGAAGCTTTCTTT.

The CDR3 reads CASSLKTGWGGTEAFF. DNA for the CDR3: TGCGCCAGCAGCTTAAAGACAGGGTGGGGAGGCACTGAAGCTTTCTTT. V gene TRBV5-1 combines with J gene TRBJ1-1; 7 bases match TRBD1. The CDR3 spans 16 residues. V lost 2 bases and J lost 4; bases outside the gene matches: 11. Germline V gene data show CDR1 as SGHRS and CDR2 as YFSETQ.

CDR3 residues: CASSPSGGAIDTQYF. CDR3 nucleotides: TGTGCCAGCAGTCCGAGCGGGGGGGCCATCGATACGCAGTATTTT. The chain recombines TRBV6-5 with TRBJ2-3, with 10 nucleotides matching TRBD2. This CDR3 is built from 15 residues. The germline gives CDR1 MNHEY, CDR2 SVGAGI. The trim removed 5 bases at V and 6 bases at J, leaving 8 bases unmatched.

The V and J genes are TRBV5-4 and TRBJ2-7; TRBD2 might be the D (5 bases). This CDR3 is 15 amino acids long. Germline V gives CDR1 SGHNT, CDR2 YYREEE (reference sequence). The V end lost 1 base, the J end lost 2 bases, and 13 bases lay between the germline ends. DNA of the CDR3: TGTGCCAGCAGCTTGACCGGGGTACCTACCTACGAGCAGTACTTC. Residues: CASSLTGVPTYEQYF.

This chain links TRBV7-9 with TRBJ1-1; D is possibly TRBD1 (5 bases). V lost 5 bases and J lost 0, with 19 bases in between. The CDR3 length is 17 residues. Per the germline V gene, CDR1 is SEHNR and CDR2 is FQNEAQ (reference sequence). This chain's CDR3 is CASSIYRQKNMNTEAFF. CDR3 bases: TGTGCCAGCAGCATTTATCGACAGAAGAACATGAACACTGAAGCTTTCTTT.

The chain is built from TRBV19 and TRBJ2-1; TRBD2 aligns across 11 bases. Per germline, CDR1 LNHDA and CDR2 SQIVND (reference sequence). V trimming: 6 bases; J trimming: 13 bases; junction bases outside the gene matches: 14. This CDR3 comprises 15 residues. The CDR3: CASRRGSSGGAHQFF. The CDR3 DNA follows: TGTGCCAGTAGGAGAGGGAGTAGCGGGGGGGCCCATCAGTTCTTC.